This is a list of T cell receptor beta chains from one sample in a study of cytomegalovirus exposure and HLA in healthy donors. The table came from immunoSEQ multiplex PCR; TCRdb's copy has only in-frame clones and leaves some out. Of some 130,000 clones in the sample, more than 75% were seen once. The sequenced material came from PBMCs. These receptors were collected from a female donor in good health and CMV-seronegative. CDR3s include the opening cysteine and the closing phenylalanine or tryptophan. D genes are given only for firm matches. For some rows the clone size is stated as once, few or many, or as a class when expanded; others skip it.

clone size	D gene	V gene	J gene	CDR3 protein	CDR3 DNA
.	.	TRBV7-8	TRBJ1-6	CASSLGRGWGTNSPLHF	TGTGCCAGCAGCTTAGGCAGGGGTTGGGGCACTAATTCACCCCTCCACTTT
.	TRBD1	TRBV6-6	TRBJ2-7	CASSNPRTTGGEQYF	TGTGCCAGCAGTAACCCGAGGACGACAGGGGGGGAGCAGTACTTC
.	.	TRBV7-2	TRBJ2-7	CASSFRTNSYEQYF	TGTGCCAGCAGCTTTCGGACAAATTCCTACGAGCAGTACTTC
.	.	TRBV9	TRBJ2-2	CASSVVDVGGTGELFF	TGTGCCAGCAGCGTAGTCGATGTGGGAGGCACCGGGGAGCTGTTTTTT
.	.	TRBV21-1	TRBJ2-2	CASSKTSHNTGELFF	TGTGCCAGCAGCAAGACTAGCCACAACACCGGGGAGCTGTTTTTT
.	TRBD2	TRBV7-2	TRBJ2-1	CASSSSPGLAGGNYNEQFF	TGTGCCAGCAGCTCATCACCGGGACTAGCGGGGGGAAACTACAATGAGCAGTTCTTC
.	.	TRBV6-5	TRBJ1-1	CASRSRVGGTEAFF	TGTGCCAGCAGGTCCAGGGTAGGGGGCACTGAAGCTTTCTTT
.	.	TRBV6-5	TRBJ2-5	CASSTTGRETQYF	TGTGCCAGCAGTACGACAGGGAGGGAGACCCAGTACTTC
.	.	TRBV11-2	TRBJ1-2	CASSDTLRGYGYTF	TGTGCCAGCAGTGATACTCTGAGGGGGTATGGCTACACCTTC
.	TRBD1	TRBV28	TRBJ1-5	CASSYGDRGVGQPQHF	TGTGCCAGCAGTTATGGGGACAGGGGAGTAGGTCAGCCCCAGCATTTT
once	TRBD2	TRBV27	TRBJ2-5	CASSSLVAGGTQETQYF	TGTGCCAGCAGTTCTCTAGTCGCCGGGGGGACCCAAGAGACCCAGTACTTC
once	TRBD2	TRBV7-9	TRBJ2-7	CASSSPSGGVTFYEQYF	TGTGCCAGCAGCTCCCCTAGCGGGGGAGTAACCTTTTACGAGCAGTACTTC
.	TRBD2	TRBV7-2	TRBJ2-3	CASSLHSGRTDTQYF	TGTGCCAGCAGCTTGCATAGCGGGAGAACCGATACGCAGTATTTT
.	.	TRBV6-5	TRBJ1-6	CASSSLSGNSPLHF	TGTGCCAGCAGTTCCCTCTCGGGTAATTCACCCCTCCACTTT
once	.	TRBV28	TRBJ2-3	CASSFRQLATDTQYF	TGTGCCAGCAGTTTCCGACAGCTCGCCACAGATACGCAGTATTTT
.	TRBD2	TRBV30	TRBJ2-7	CAWRLAGVCEQYF	TGTGCCTGGAGACTAGCGGGGGTCTGCGAGCAGTACTTC
once	.	TRBV5-1	TRBJ1-4	CASSFQGLANEKLFF	TGCGCCAGCAGCTTTCAGGGTTTGGCTAATGAAAAACTGTTTTTT